The 11 T cell receptor beta chains reported below all come from one sample, sequenced in a study of beta chain features in type 1 diabetes. Since all of the isolated RNA was reverse transcribed, expressed TCRB transcripts were what got sequenced. Sequencing was performed with immunoSEQ multiplex PCR; in TCRdb, only in-frame clones are kept and a portion is missing. The sample contains some 410,000 clones, approximately 10% of which appear only once. The material sequenced was naive CD4+ T cells from blood. These receptors originate from a woman under 30 in good health.

The DNA for the CDR3 is TGTGCCAGCAGCATGGAGGGCCGGGGCGAGCAGTACTTC. Its translation is CASSMEGRGEQYF. The chain couples TRBV5-6 to TRBJ2-7; TRBD2 might be the D (6 bases). V was shortened by 4 bases and J by 6 bases, with 14 bases between the two germline ends. The germline CDR1 and CDR2 sequences are SGHDT and YYEEEE. This CDR3 has 13 residues.

This clone has a handful of counts. The CDR3 reads CASSVGTSNQPQHF. CDR3 in DNA: TGTGCCAGCAGTGTGGGCACAAGCAATCAGCCCCAGCATTTT. The V and J genes are TRBV2 and TRBJ1-5; the D is unclear. V was clipped by 4 bases and J by 1 base, with 8 bases between them. Looked up from germline, CDR1 is SNHLY and CDR2 is FYNNEI. The length of the CDR3 is 14 residues. The full variable domain, rest sourced from reference TRBV2 and TRBJ1-5, is EPEVTQTPSHQVTQMGQEVILRCVPISNHLYFYWYRQILGQKVEFLVSFYNNEISEKSEIFDDQFSVERPDGSNFTLKIRSTKLEDSAMYFCASSVGTSNQPQHFGDGTRLSIL.

This clone occurred a few times. The J gene is TRBJ1-2, the V gene TRBV19, with D perhaps matching TRBD1 (6 bases). V was cut by 3 bases and J by 4 bases, with 18 bases left in between. This CDR3 comprises 16 residues. Germline CDR1 is LNHDA and CDR2 is SQIVND (reference sequence). CDR3 nucleotides: TGTGCCAGTAGTATGAGATCCTCAGGGGCGAGCTATGGCTACACCTTC. It translates to CASSMRSSGASYGYTF. Together with reference TRBV19 and TRBJ1-2, the CDR3 gives the full variable domain: DGGITQSPKYLFRKEGQNVTLSCEQNLNHDAMYWYRQDPGQGLRLIYYSQIVNDFQKGDIAEGYSVSREKKESFPLTVTSAQKNPTAFYLCASSMRSSGASYGYTFGSGTRLTVV.

This clone was observed a few times. The gene calls are TRBV18 and TRBJ2-7; 8 bases are shared with TRBD1. This CDR3 is 13 amino acids long. V was pared by 3 bases and J by 4 bases, with 2 bases of the junction left unmatched. Per germline, CDR1 KGHSH and CDR2 LQKENI. The CDR3 is CASSPTGEYEQYF. The DNA for the CDR3 is TGTGCCAGCTCACCGACAGGGGAGTACGAGCAGTACTTC.

Comment on this clone: This CDR3 is also generated by other DNA sequences in the sample. V and J are TRBV4-1 and TRBJ2-6; no definite D call. Trimming pared 6 bases from V and 0 bases from J, leaving 3 bases between. CDR1 and CDR2 (germline): MGHRA, YSYEKL. The CDR3 covers 13 residues. This chain's CDR3 is CASRGSGANVLTF. CDR3 DNA sequence: TGCGCCAGCAGGGGCTCTGGGGCCAACGTCCTGACTTTC.

This clone was seen more than once but under ten times. The chain links TRBV12-2 to TRBJ2-7; the tabulated D call, TRBD1, remains unverified against the DNA. TRBV12-2 is flagged as a pseudogene. The CDR3 is 16 amino acids. The CDR3 DNA reads TGTGCAAGTCGCCCGATACGGGACAGGGGGTCCCACGAGCAGTACTTC. Translated: CASRPIRDRGSHEQYF.

J is TRBJ1-4 and V is TRBV7-2; D is uncertain. Deletions cut 5 bases from V and 7 bases from J, with 11 bases between. The length of the CDR3 is 13 residues. The germline gives CDR1 SGHTA, CDR2 FQGNSA. The CDR3 loop reads CASSPPGVEKLFF. As DNA, the CDR3 is TGTGCCAGCAGCCCACCGGGAGTTGAAAAACTGTTTTTT.

This clone was found a few times. The J gene is TRBJ1-6, the V gene TRBV4-3; 9 bases fit TRBD1. This CDR3 region has 13 residues. CDR1 LGHNA and CDR2 YSLEER come from the germline V gene. V shed 0 bases and J 13 bases; nucleotides not matched to a gene: 1. The CDR3 nucleotides read TGCGCCAGCAGCCAAGATGGACAGGGGCCCCTCCACTTT. Its protein is CASSQDGQGPLHF.

A few counts support this clone. The genes are TRBV4-1 and TRBJ2-5, with no clear D. CDR3 length: 16 amino acids. Trimming took 1 base from V and 2 from J, leaving 14 bases between them. The V gene's germline CDR1 is MGHRA and CDR2 YSYEKL. This CDR3 is CASSQGTSGPQETQYF. DNA for the CDR3: TGCGCCAGCAGCCAAGGAACGTCTGGGCCGCAAGAGACCCAGTACTTC.

This clone has a handful of counts. This chain uses TRBV9 with TRBJ2-5, with 8 nucleotides matching TRBD2. The V and J ends lost 5 bases and 4 bases, in that order; junction bases with no gene match: 7. Germline CDR1 is SGDLS and CDR2 is YYNGEE. The CDR3 consists of 14 residues. Here the CDR3 DNA reads TGTGCCAGCAGTGACACGGCGGGGGGAGAGACCCAGTACTTC. Its translation: CASSDTAGGETQYF.

The rearrangement links TRBV7-2 to TRBJ2-6, with D uncertain. Germline assignment: CDR1 SGHTA and CDR2 FQGNSA. V was cut by 5 bases and J by 1 base, with 9 bases left in between. The CDR3 runs 15 residues. CDR3 in amino acids: CASSVTSSGANVLTF. DNA for the CDR3: TGTGCCAGCAGCGTTACAAGTTCTGGGGCCAACGTCCTGACTTTC.